Listed below are T cell receptor beta chains from one sample, sequenced in a study of shared clonotypes between healthy human individuals. The protocol was immunoSEQ multiplex PCR, while the TCRdb copy is restricted to in-frame clones and leaves out a portion. Of about 750,000 clones listed, about 91% were seen once; the top ten hold 24%. Sequencing was done on a sample of naive CD8+ T cells sorted from blood. The source of these receptors is a man aged 30-40 years in good health. The CDR3 runs from the conserved cysteine through the conserved F or W. A D gene is named only where the DNA matches it firmly.

d_call,j_call,v_call,cdr3_aa
.,TRBJ2-7,TRBV6-6,CASSDPDYEQYF
.,TRBJ2-7,TRBV4-1,CASSQDIGGYYEQYF
.,TRBJ2-7,TRBV11-2,CASSFIEQYF
TRBD2,TRBJ2-7,TRBV7-9,CASSLNSGRAYEQYF
.,TRBJ2-1,TRBV5-4,CASTKDREGEQFF
TRBD1,TRBJ1-1,TRBV7-9,CASSLVPRQGAAEAFF
.,TRBJ2-1,TRBV29-1,CSVGLAGRAYNEQFF
TRBD2,TRBJ2-3,TRBV27,CASSQGTSGSLYTQYF
.,TRBJ2-2,TRBV10-1,CASSDFRQNTGELFF
.,TRBJ1-1,TRBV5-1,CASSLALGRTEAFF
.,TRBJ2-1,TRBV5-1,CASSLETNEQFF
TRBD2,TRBJ2-7,TRBV29-1,CSVDIAGFDEQYF
.,TRBJ2-7,TRBV29-1,CSVLTGETYEQYF